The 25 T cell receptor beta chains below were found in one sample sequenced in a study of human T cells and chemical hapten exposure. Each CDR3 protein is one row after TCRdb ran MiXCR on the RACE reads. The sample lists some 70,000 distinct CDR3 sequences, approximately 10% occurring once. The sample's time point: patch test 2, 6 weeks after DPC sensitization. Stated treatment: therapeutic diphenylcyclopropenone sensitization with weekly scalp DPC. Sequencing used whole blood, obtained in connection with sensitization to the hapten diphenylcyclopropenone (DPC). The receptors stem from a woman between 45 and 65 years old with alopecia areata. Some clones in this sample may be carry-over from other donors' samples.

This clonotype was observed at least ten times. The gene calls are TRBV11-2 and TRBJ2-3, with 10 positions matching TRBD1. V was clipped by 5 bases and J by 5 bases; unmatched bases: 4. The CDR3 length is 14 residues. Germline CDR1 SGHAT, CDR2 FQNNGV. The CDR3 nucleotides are TGTGCCAGCAGCGCCGGGACAGGGGTAGATACGCAGTATTTT. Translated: CASSAGTGVDTQYF.

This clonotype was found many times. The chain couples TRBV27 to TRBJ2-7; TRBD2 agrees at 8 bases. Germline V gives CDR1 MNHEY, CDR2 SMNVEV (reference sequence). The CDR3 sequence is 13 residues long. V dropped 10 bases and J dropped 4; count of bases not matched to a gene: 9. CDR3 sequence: CATARGGLYEQYF. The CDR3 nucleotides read TGTGCCACGGCCCGGGGGGGGTTGTACGAGCAGTACTTC.

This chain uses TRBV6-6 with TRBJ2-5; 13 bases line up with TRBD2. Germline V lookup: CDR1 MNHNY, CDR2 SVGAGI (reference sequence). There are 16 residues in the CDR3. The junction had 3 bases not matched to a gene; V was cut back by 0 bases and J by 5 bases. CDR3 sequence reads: CASSYSRTSGSETQYF. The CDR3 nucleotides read TGTGCCAGCAGTTACTCTAGGACTAGCGGGAGTGAGACCCAGTACTTC.

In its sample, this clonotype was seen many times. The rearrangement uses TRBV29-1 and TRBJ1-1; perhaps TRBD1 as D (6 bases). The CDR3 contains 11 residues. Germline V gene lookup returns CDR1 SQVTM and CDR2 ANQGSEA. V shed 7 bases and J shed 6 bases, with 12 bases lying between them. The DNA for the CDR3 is TGCAGCGCGGGACATGGCTCTGAAGCTTTCTTT. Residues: CSAGHGSEAFF.

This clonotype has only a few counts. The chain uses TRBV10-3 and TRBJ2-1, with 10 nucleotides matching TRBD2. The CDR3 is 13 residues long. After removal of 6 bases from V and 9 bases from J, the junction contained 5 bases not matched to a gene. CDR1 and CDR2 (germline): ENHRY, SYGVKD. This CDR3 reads CAIRSGRAGEQFF. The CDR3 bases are TGTGCCATCAGAAGCGGGAGGGCCGGTGAGCAGTTCTTC.

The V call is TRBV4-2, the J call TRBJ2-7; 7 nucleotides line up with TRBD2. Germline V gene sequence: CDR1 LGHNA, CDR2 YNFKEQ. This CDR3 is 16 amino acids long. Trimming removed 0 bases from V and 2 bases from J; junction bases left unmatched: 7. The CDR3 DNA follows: TGTGCCAGCAGCCAAGATATGGCGGGAGTAACCTACGAGCAGTACTTC. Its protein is CASSQDMAGVTYEQYF.

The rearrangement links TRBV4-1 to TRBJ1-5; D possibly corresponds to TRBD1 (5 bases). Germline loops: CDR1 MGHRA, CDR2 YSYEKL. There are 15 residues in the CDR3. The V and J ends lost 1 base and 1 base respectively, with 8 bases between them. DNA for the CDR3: TGCGCCAGCAGCCAAGCGGGGGGAAGCAATCAGCCCCAGCATTTT. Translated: CASSQAGGSNQPQHF.

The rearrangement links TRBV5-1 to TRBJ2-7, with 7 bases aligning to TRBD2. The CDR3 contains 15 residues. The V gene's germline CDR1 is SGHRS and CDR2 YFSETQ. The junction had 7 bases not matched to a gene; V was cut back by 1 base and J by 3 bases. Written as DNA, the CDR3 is TGCGCCAGCAGCTTGTTGGTTGGCGGGAGCTACGAGCAGTACTTC. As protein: CASSLLVGGSYEQYF.

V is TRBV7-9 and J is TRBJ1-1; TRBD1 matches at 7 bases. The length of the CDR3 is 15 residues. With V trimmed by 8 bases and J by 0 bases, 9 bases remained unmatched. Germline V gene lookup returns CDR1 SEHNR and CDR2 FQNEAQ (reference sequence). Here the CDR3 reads CASGATGSMNTEAFF. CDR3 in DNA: TGTGCCAGCGGGGCGACAGGGTCCATGAACACTGAAGCTTTCTTT. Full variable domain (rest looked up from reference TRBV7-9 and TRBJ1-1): DTGVSQNPRHKITKRGQNVTFRCDPISEHNRLYWYRQTLGQGPEFLTYFQNEAQLEKSRLLSDRFSAERPKGSFSTLEIQRTEQGDSAMYLCASGATGSMNTEAFFGQGTRLTVV.

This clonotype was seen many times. The CDR3 nucleotides read TGTGCCACCAGTGATTTGCATAGCGGGTATAACCCCAATGAGCAGTTCTTC. Residues: CATSDLHSGYNPNEQFF. The chain couples TRBV24-1 to TRBJ2-1; TRBD2 matches at 7 bases. V gave up 0 bases and J gave up 6 bases; unmatched junction bases: 10. CDR1 and CDR2 from the germline V gene are KGHDR and SFDVKD. The CDR3 has 17 residues.

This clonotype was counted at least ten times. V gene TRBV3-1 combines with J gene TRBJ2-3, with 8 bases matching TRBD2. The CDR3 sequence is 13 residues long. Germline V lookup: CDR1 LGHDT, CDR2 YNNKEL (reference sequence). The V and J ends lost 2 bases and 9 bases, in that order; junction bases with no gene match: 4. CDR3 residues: CASSQFASGTQYF. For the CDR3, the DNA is TGTGCCAGCAGCCAATTTGCTAGCGGGACGCAGTATTTT.

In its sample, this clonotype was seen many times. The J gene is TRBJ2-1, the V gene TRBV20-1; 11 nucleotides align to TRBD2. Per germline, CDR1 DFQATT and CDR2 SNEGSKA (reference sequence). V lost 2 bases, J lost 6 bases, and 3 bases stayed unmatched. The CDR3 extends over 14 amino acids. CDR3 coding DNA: TGCAGTGCTAGAATACTAGCGGGGGTCAATGAGCAGTTCTTC. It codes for CSARILAGVNEQFF.

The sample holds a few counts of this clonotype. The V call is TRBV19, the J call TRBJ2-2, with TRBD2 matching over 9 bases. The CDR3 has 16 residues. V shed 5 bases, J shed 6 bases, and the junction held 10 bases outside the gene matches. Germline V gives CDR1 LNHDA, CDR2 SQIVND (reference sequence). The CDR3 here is CASSPGTSWGSGELFF. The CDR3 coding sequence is TGTGCCAGTAGTCCTGGGACTAGCTGGGGGTCCGGGGAGCTGTTTTTT.

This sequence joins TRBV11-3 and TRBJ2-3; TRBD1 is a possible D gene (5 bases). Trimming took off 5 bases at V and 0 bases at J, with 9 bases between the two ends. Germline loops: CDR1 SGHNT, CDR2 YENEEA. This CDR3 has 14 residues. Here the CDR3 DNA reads TGTGCCAGCAGCCCAGGGTCTAGCACAGATACGCAGTATTTT. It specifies CASSPGSSTDTQYF.

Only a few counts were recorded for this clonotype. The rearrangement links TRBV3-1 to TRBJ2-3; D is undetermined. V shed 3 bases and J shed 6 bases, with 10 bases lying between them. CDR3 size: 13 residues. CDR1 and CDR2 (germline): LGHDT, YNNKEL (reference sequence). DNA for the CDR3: TGTGCCAGCAGCCAGGATTTGAGGGATACGCAGTATTTT. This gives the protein CASSQDLRDTQYF.

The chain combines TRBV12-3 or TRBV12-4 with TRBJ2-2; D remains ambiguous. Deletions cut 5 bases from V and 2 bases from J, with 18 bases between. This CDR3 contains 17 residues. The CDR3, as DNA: TGTGCCAGCAGTCCACCCCCGGGCAGATCAAACACCGGGGAGCTGTTTTTT. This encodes CASSPPPGRSNTGELFF.

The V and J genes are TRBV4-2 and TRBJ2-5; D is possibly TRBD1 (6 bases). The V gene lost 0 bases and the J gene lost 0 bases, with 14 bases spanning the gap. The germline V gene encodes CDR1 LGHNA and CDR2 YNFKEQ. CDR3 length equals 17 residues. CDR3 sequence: CASSQDGSGQYQETQYF. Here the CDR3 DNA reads TGTGCCAGCAGCCAAGATGGATCAGGACAGTACCAAGAGACCCAGTACTTC.

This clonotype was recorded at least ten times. CDR3 nucleotide sequence: TGTGCCAGCAGTTATGGGACTACCTATTACAATGAGCAGTTCTTC. The encoded protein is CASSYGTTYYNEQFF. The V call is TRBV6-2 or TRBV6-3, the J call TRBJ2-1; TRBD2 matches at 7 bases. CDR1 is MNHEY and CDR2 is SVGEGT in the germline V gene. V was pared by 3 bases and J by 4 bases, with 6 bases of the junction left unmatched. The CDR3 extends over 15 amino acids.

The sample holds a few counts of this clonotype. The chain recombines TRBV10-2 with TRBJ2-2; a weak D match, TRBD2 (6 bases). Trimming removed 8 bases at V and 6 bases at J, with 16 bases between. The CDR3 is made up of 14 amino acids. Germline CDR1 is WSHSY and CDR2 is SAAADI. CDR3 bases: TGCGCCAGCTTCGGAGGGCCGGTACCCGGGGAGCTGTTTTTT. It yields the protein CASFGGPVPGELFF.

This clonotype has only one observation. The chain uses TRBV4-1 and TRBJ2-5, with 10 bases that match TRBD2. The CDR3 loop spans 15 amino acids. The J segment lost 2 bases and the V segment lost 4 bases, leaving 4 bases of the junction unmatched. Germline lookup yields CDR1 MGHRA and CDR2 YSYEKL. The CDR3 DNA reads TGCGCCAGCAGCCCGGGACTAGCGCATCAAGAGACCCAGTACTTC. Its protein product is CASSPGLAHQETQYF.

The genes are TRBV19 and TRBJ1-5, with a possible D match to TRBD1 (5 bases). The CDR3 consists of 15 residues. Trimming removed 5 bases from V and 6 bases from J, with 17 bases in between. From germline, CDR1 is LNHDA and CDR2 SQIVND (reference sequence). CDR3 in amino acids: CASSEGQGSTQPQHF. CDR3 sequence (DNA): TGTGCCAGTAGTGAGGGGCAGGGAAGTACTCAGCCCCAGCATTTT.

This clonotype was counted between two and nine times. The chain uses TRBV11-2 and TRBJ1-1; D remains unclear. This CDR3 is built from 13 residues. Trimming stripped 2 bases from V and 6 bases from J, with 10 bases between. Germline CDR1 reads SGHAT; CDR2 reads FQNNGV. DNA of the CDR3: TGTGCCAGCAGCTTACAGGCTCGGGCTGAAGCTTTCTTT. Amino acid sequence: CASSLQARAEAFF. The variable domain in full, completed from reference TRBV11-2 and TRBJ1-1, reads EAGVAQSPRYKIIEKRQSVAFWCNPISGHATLYWYQQILGQGPKLLIQFQNNGVVDDSQLPKDRFSAERLKGVDSTLKIQPAKLEDSAVYLCASSLQARAEAFFGQGTRLTVV.

CDR3 residues: CASRHPGQAFF. CDR3 sequence (DNA): TGTGCCAGCAGACACCCGGGACAAGCTTTCTTT. The chain combines TRBV28 with TRBJ1-1, with D perhaps matching TRBD1 (5 bases). The CDR3 consists of 11 residues. Germline CDR1 is MDHEN and CDR2 is SYDVKM. Trimming took 6 bases from V and 9 from J, leaving 11 bases between them.

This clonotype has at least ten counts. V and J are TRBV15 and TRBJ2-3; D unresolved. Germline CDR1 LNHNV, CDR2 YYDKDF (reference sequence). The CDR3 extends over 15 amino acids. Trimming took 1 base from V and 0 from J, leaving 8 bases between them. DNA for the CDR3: TGTGCCACCAGCAGAGGCCGTGCTAGCACAGATACGCAGTATTTT. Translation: CATSRGRASTDTQYF.

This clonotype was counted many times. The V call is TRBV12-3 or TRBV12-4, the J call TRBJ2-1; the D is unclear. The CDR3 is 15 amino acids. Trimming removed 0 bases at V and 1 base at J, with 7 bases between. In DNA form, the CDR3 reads TGTGCCAGCAGTTTAGCGGCGCTTTCCTACAATGAGCAGTTCTTC. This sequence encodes CASSLAALSYNEQFF.